This TCR beta chain derives from a study of identical twins. This clonotype was seen more than once but under ten times. From germline, CDR1 is SGHTA and CDR2 FQGNSA. This CDR3 comprises 14 residues. The V and J ends lost 0 bases and 3 bases respectively, with 9 bases between them. TCRdb used MiXCR to reprocess the 5' RACE reads, holding one entry per CDR3 protein. The sample consists of fewer than 550,000 distinct CDR3 sequences, over 11% of them appearing once. These data were also reused for a study on yellow fever vaccine responses in identical twins.

Sequencing input: CD4+ T cells sorted from blood. The sequence came from a woman under 30 in good health. V usage is TRBV7-2 and J usage is TRBJ2-7; a weak D match, TRBD1 (6 bases). This CDR3 reads CASSLAPGVYEQYF. CDR3 sequence (DNA): TGTGCCAGCAGCTTAGCGCCAGGGGTCTACGAGCAGTACTTC.